The clone carrying this TCR beta chain was seen only a few times. As yet, its antigen is unknown. The sample is drawn from a study of response to subunit inactivated influenza vaccine. Study-wide results and caveats: After each seasonal influenza vaccination, few new T cells are recruited, the authors suggested.

Each CDR3 protein is one row after TCRdb ran MiXCR on the RT-PCR reads. The table shows 600,000 to 850,000 distinct CDR3 sequences, with about 15% occurring only once. The germline gives CDR1 DFQATT, CDR2 SNEGSKA (reference sequence). Trimming removed 5 bases at V and 2 bases at J, with 15 bases between. The CDR3 contains 14 residues. The V call is TRBV20-1, the J call TRBJ1-2; D possibly corresponds to TRBD1 (6 bases). The source of this sequence is a man between 50 and 59 years old who received an inactivated influenza vaccine. The sequences come from PBMCs from blood, collected approximately 15 days before vaccination. The chain's CDR3 is CSAPQGFPNYGYTF. The CDR3 nucleotides are TGCAGTGCTCCTCAGGGGTTTCCCAACTATGGCTACACCTTC.